Listed below are T cell receptor beta chains from one sample, sequenced in a study of CD8+ T cells in alopecia areata. The assay was immunoSEQ multiplex PCR, and TCRdb's table has in-frame clones only and misses some. Here the sample spans approximately 150,000 clones, around 57% being singletons. Sequencing input: CD4+ T cells sorted from blood. These receptor sequences come from a human donor in good health. Both conserved end residues are part of each CDR3. D genes are given only for firm matches. Not all rows give a size; the values are once, few, many and, for expanded clones, a class.

NA	TRBV10-3	TRBJ2-4	13	NA	CAISETRWDIQYF	TGTGCCATCAGTGAGACGAGATGGGACATTCAGTACTTC
NA	TRBV28	TRBJ1-3	14	NA	CASSLDSVGNTIYF	TGTGCCAGCAGTTTGGACAGCGTTGGAAACACCATATATTTT
NA	TRBV5-1	TRBJ2-5	16	TRBD2	CASSVGLAGGPETQYF	TGCGCCAGCAGCGTGGGACTAGCGGGAGGGCCGGAGACCCAGTACTTC
NA	TRBV5-4	TRBJ2-1	14	NA	CASSEGPSRAEQFF	TGTGCCAGCAGTGAGGGACCCAGCCGGGCTGAGCAGTTCTTC
few	TRBV18	TRBJ2-5	13	TRBD1	CASSPGQGETQYF	TGTGCCAGCTCACCGGGACAGGGAGAGACCCAGTACTTC
NA	TRBV5-4	TRBJ2-3	17	TRBD2	CASSPGLAGLGTDTQYF	TGTGCCAGCAGCCCCGGACTAGCGGGACTAGGCACAGATACGCAGTATTTT
once	TRBV9	TRBJ1-2	11	NA	CASSGRKGYTF	TGTGCCAGCAGCGGACGGAAGGGCTACACCTTC
NA	TRBV2	TRBJ2-1	14	NA	CASSEHGYNNEQFF	TGTGCCAGCAGTGAACATGGCTATAACAATGAGCAGTTCTTC
NA	TRBV7-9	TRBJ2-3	14	NA	CASSPGTSTDTQYF	TGTGCCAGCAGTCCCGGGACTAGCACAGATACGCAGTATTTT
many	TRBV11-2	TRBJ2-5	11	NA	CASTTGGTQYF	TGTGCCAGCACCACCGGGGGGACCCAGTACTTC
NA	TRBV7-3	TRBJ2-3	14	NA	CASSLPGSTDTQYF	TGTGCCAGCAGCTTACCCGGGAGCACAGATACGCAGTATTTT
NA	TRBV4-1	TRBJ1-2	16	TRBD1	CASSQVPTDRVYGYTF	TGCGCCAGCAGCCAAGTACCCACCGACAGGGTCTATGGCTACACCTTC
few	TRBV28	TRBJ1-1	15	TRBD1	CASTLGGTGNTEAFF	TGTGCCAGCACCTTGGGAGGGACAGGGAACACTGAAGCTTTCTTT
NA	TRBV29-1	TRBJ2-3	10	NA	CSVEVDTQYF	TGCAGCGTTGAAGTCGATACGCAGTATTTT
once	TRBV30	TRBJ1-5	14	NA	CAWSGGASNQPQHF	TGTGCCTGGAGTGGGGGGGCGAGCAATCAGCCCCAGCATTTT
few	TRBV7-9	TRBJ1-2	14	TRBD1	CASSYQTGAGGYTF	TGTGCCAGCAGCTACCAAACAGGGGCTGGGGGCTACACCTTC
once	TRBV5-6	TRBJ2-5	15	TRBD1	CASSFLTGVQETQYF	TGTGCCAGCAGCTTCCTGACAGGGGTCCAAGAGACCCAGTACTTC
medium-sized	TRBV4-1	TRBJ2-1	16	NA	CASSQDGGGFHNEQFF	TGCGCCAGCAGCCAAGATGGTGGAGGGTTCCACAATGAGCAGTTCTTC
few	TRBV29-1	TRBJ2-1	15	TRBD1	CSVEAGQGARNEQFF	TGCAGCGTTGAAGCCGGACAGGGGGCGAGGAATGAGCAGTTCTTC
NA	TRBV29-1	TRBJ2-3	15	TRBD2	CSVPGLAVTTDTQYF	TGCAGCGTGCCCGGACTAGCGGTTACCACAGATACGCAGTATTTT
NA	TRBV6-5	TRBJ2-7	13	NA	CASSSSAGYEQYF	TGTGCCAGCAGTTCCAGTGCGGGATACGAGCAGTACTTC
few	TRBV19	TRBJ2-3	14	TRBD1	CASSDRGFTDTQYF	TGTGCCAGTAGCGACAGGGGCTTCACAGATACGCAGTATTTT
few	TRBV6-1	TRBJ2-7	14	NA	CASRAMDNSYEQYF	TGTGCCAGCAGGGCGATGGACAACTCCTACGAGCAGTACTTC
NA	TRBV23-1	TRBJ2-3	11	NA	CASSQSDTQYF	TGCGCCAGCAGTCAGTCAGATACGCAGTATTTT
NA	TRBV7-9	TRBJ2-7	16	TRBD1	CASSQTGTGESYEQYF	TGTGCCAGCAGTCAAACCGGGACAGGGGAATCCTACGAGCAGTACTTC
few	TRBV29-1	TRBJ2-2	16	NA	CSVEDRRTSNTGELFF	TGCAGCGTTGAAGATCGTAGGACATCGAACACCGGGGAGCTGTTTTTT
NA	TRBV2	TRBJ2-7	13	NA	CASNVLSGGEQYF	TGTGCCAGCAATGTACTCTCAGGCGGCGAGCAGTACTTC
few	TRBV6-7	TRBJ1-5	13	NA	CASTPAGVQPQHF	TGTGCCAGCACCCCGGCGGGGGTCCAGCCCCAGCATTTT
NA	TRBV30	TRBJ2-3	13	TRBD1	CAWTGTGTDTQYF	TGTGCCTGGACCGGGACAGGCACAGATACGCAGTATTTT
few	TRBV29-1	TRBJ2-3	12	NA	CSVARSADTQYF	TGCAGCGTTGCGAGGTCCGCAGATACGCAGTATTTT
few	TRBV4-1	TRBJ2-3	15	NA	CASSPLGTKTDTQYF	TGCGCCAGCAGCCCCCTCGGGACAAAAACAGATACGCAGTATTTT
NA	TRBV2	TRBJ1-1	18	TRBD1	CASSFEGTGGLKRTEAFF	TGTGCCAGCAGTTTTGAGGGGACAGGGGGCCTGAAAAGAACTGAAGCTTTCTTT
NA	TRBV7-3	TRBJ2-7	14	NA	CASSSQTGSYEQYF	TGTGCCAGCAGCTCCCAGACAGGCTCCTACGAGCAGTACTTC
few	TRBV7-9	TRBJ2-2	15	NA	CASSYRQANTGELFF	TGTGCCAGCAGCTACCGACAGGCGAACACCGGGGAGCTGTTTTTT
NA	TRBV6-1	TRBJ1-2	12	NA	CASGTRAYGYTF	TGTGCCAGCGGTACCCGCGCCTATGGCTACACCTTC
NA	TRBV25-1	TRBJ2-1	15	TRBD2	CASIGTGTRYNEQFF	TGTGCCAGCATTGGAACCGGGACTAGATACAATGAGCAGTTCTTC
NA	TRBV29-1	TRBJ2-1	12	NA	CSLLSGRNEQFF	TGCAGCCTGCTTTCGGGCAGGAATGAGCAGTTCTTC
NA	TRBV9	TRBJ2-7	11	NA	CASSSGYEQYF	TGTGCCAGCAGCTCCGGCTACGAGCAGTACTTC
few	TRBV6-6	TRBJ1-5	14	NA	CASSYSGGAQPQHF	TGTGCCAGCAGTTACTCAGGGGGGGCTCAGCCCCAGCATTTT
few	TRBV29-1	TRBJ2-3	12	TRBD1	CSVDRGMDTQYF	TGCAGCGTGGACAGGGGGATGGATACGCAGTATTTT
NA	TRBV14	TRBJ2-3	14	NA	CASRKTGTQDTQYF	TGTGCCAGCAGGAAGACAGGGACTCAAGATACGCAGTATTTT